The 32 T cell receptor beta chains below all came from one sample that was sequenced in a study of shared clonotypes between healthy human individuals. Assay used: immunoSEQ multiplex PCR; TCRdb lists only in-frame clones, some missing. This sample has fewer than 600,000 clones, with approximately 71% found just once. Source material: PBMCs. These receptors all stem from a middle-aged woman in good health. Some clones in this sample may be carry-over from other donors' samples.

This CDR3 reads CASTLAGYLVNEQYF. The CDR3 DNA follows: TGTGCCAGCACCTTAGCGGGATATCTAGTCAACGAGCAGTACTTC. This chain links TRBV6-1 with TRBJ2-7; 8 bases are a match to TRBD2. This CDR3 contains 15 residues. Germline V gene sequence: CDR1 MNHNS, CDR2 SASEGT. With 7 bases clipped from V and 5 bases from J, the junction kept 13 bases outside the gene matches.

The J gene is TRBJ1-5, the V gene TRBV30; D is undetermined. Germline V CDR1 and CDR2: GTSNPN, SVGIG (reference sequence). Trimming took 2 bases from V and 7 from J, leaving 18 bases between them. The CDR3 is 15 residues long. The CDR3 protein is CAWSPGYQGSQPQHF. The CDR3 DNA is TGTGCCTGGAGTCCGGGCTACCAAGGGTCCCAGCCCCAGCATTTT.

The chain links TRBV7-2 to TRBJ1-4; D gene ambiguous. The germline V and J ends were trimmed by 5 bases and 8 bases, with 9 bases remaining between them. Germline-derived CDR1 and CDR2 are SGHTA and FQGNSA. This CDR3 has 12 amino acids. The chain's CDR3 is CASSPVGEKLFF. The DNA for the CDR3 is TGTGCCAGCAGCCCCGTAGGCGAAAAACTGTTTTTT.

Regarding this clone: A read error may be the cause here, since a much bigger clone is one base away. The chain couples TRBV6-1 to TRBJ1-5, with 8 bases aligning to TRBD1. V lost 6 bases, J lost 4 bases, and 2 bases stayed unmatched. The CDR3 consists of 13 residues. The germline V gene encodes CDR1 MNHNS and CDR2 SASEGT. The CDR3 DNA is TGTGCCAGCAGGAGGACAGGGAATCAGCCCCAGCATTTT. It is translated as CASRRTGNQPQHF.

Of note for this clone: A much larger clone is a single base away; this may be a read error. CDR3 in amino acids: CAWSPSSSQPQHF. In nucleotides, the CDR3 is TGTGCCTGGAGTCCGAGTAGCAGTCAGCCCCAGCATTTT. The rearrangement joins TRBV30 to TRBJ1-5; no clear D. This CDR3 is built from 13 residues. Germline assignment: CDR1 GTSNPN and CDR2 SVGIG (reference sequence).

V and J are TRBV5-1 and TRBJ2-1; TRBD1 aligns across 9 bases. V dropped 3 bases and J dropped 7; count of bases not matched to a gene: 5. Per the germline V gene, CDR1 is SGHRS and CDR2 is YFSETQ. The CDR3 contains 14 residues. The CDR3 region is CASSSQGAMNEQFF. CDR3 DNA sequence: TGCGCCAGCAGCTCACAGGGGGCTATGAATGAGCAGTTCTTC.

This chain joins TRBV2 and TRBJ1-1; TRBD1 matches at 8 bases. Germline V gene lookup returns CDR1 SNHLY and CDR2 FYNNEI. The CDR3 is 13 residues long. Trimming cost V 6 bases and J 10 bases; bases outside gene matches: 10. The CDR3 DNA reads as TGTGCCAGCAGGTCGACAGGGGTCGAGACAGCTTTCTTT. It translates to CASRSTGVETAFF.

The genes are TRBV29-1 and TRBJ1-1; unclear D gene. This CDR3 region has 13 residues. With 4 bases removed from V and 2 bases from J, the gap between germline ends came to 11 bases. Germline assignment: CDR1 SQVTM and CDR2 ANQGSEA. The CDR3 loop is CSVGREPNTEAFF. The CDR3 DNA is TGCAGCGTTGGGCGGGAACCCAACACTGAAGCTTTCTTT.

For this clone: The same CDR3 arises from other DNA sequences in this sample as well. The genes are TRBV6-5 and TRBJ2-2, with a tentative D call TRBD2 (6 bases). Germline lookup yields CDR1 MNHEY and CDR2 SVGAGI. V lost 3 bases and J 4 bases, leaving 15 bases between the germline ends. The CDR3 consists of 16 residues. The CDR3, as DNA: TGTGCCAGCAGTTATTCGTCCGGGAGAGGCACCGGGGAGCTGTTTTTT. This sequence encodes CASSYSSGRGTGELFF.

The chain couples TRBV18 to TRBJ2-7, with TRBD1 as a possible D gene (6 bases). Trimming took 4 bases from V and 2 from J, leaving 12 bases between them. The length of the CDR3 is 14 residues. Germline-derived CDR1 and CDR2 are KGHSH and LQKENI. CDR3 nucleotides: TGTGCCAGCTCACAACAGGGTACAGCCTACGAGCAGTACTTC. Its protein is CASSQQGTAYEQYF.

CDR3 loop: CASRDGYNEQFF. The DNA for the CDR3 is TGTGCCAGCAGGGACGGTTACAATGAGCAGTTCTTC. This chain uses TRBV28 with TRBJ2-1; D gene unclear. Germline CDR1 is MDHEN and CDR2 is SYDVKM. CDR3 length equals 12 residues. The V gene lost 6 bases and the J gene lost 4 bases, with 7 bases spanning the gap.

The CDR3 here is CASSTRQGSYEKLFF. For the CDR3, the DNA is TGTGCCAGCTCAACGCGACAGGGAAGTTATGAAAAACTGTTTTTT. The gene calls are TRBV18 and TRBJ1-4; 7 nucleotides align to TRBD1. The CDR3 spans 15 residues. CDR1 and CDR2 (germline): KGHSH, LQKENI. The V and J ends lost 5 bases and 6 bases, in that order; junction bases with no gene match: 9.

This chain joins TRBV10-3 and TRBJ1-2, with 7 nucleotides matching TRBD1. The CDR3 totals 14 residues. The ends lost 6 bases at V and 6 bases at J; junction bases unmatched: 10. CDR1 and CDR2 (germline): ENHRY, SYGVKD. The CDR3 sequence: CAISGTEPFDGYTF. CDR3 DNA sequence: TGTGCCATCAGCGGGACAGAACCATTCGATGGCTACACCTTC.

Worth noting for this clone: A far larger clone is off by one base, so a read error is likely. Additional DNA sequences in this sample encode the identical CDR3. J is TRBJ1-1 and V is TRBV6-4; no clear D gene. Germline V lookup: CDR1 MRHNA, CDR2 SNTAGT. This CDR3 has 13 residues. This CDR3 reads CASSPTENTEAFF. CDR3 sequence (DNA): TGTGCCAGCAGTCCCACAGAGAACACCGAAGCTTTCTTT.

V usage is TRBV29-1 and J usage is TRBJ2-1; D is perhaps TRBD1 (5 bases). V lost 6 bases to trimming and J lost 2 bases, with 11 bases between them. This CDR3 is built from 13 residues. Germline CDR1 reads SQVTM; CDR2 reads ANQGSEA. DNA of the CDR3: TGCAGCGTGCAACAGGTCACCTACAATGAGCAGTTCTTC. Its translation: CSVQQVTYNEQFF.

A remark on this clone: A far larger clone is only one base removed, so a read error is likely. At the DNA level, this CDR3 is encoded by other sequences in the same sample as well. V and J are TRBV28 and TRBJ1-5, with D possibly matching TRBD1 (5 bases). Germline V lookup: CDR1 MDHEN, CDR2 SYDVKM. This CDR3 has 16 amino acids. CDR3 DNA: TGTGCCAGCAGTTTAGCCGCAGACAGCTACAATCAGCCCCAGCACTTT. This encodes CASSLAADSYNQPQHF.

The sample holds a few counts of this clone. The gene calls are TRBV2 and TRBJ1-2; no definite D call. CDR3 length: 11 residues. V lost 3 bases to trimming and J lost 2 bases, with 1 base between them. In germline, CDR1 is SNHLY, CDR2 FYNNEI. CDR3 protein: CASSDNYGYTF. The CDR3 nucleotides are TGTGCCAGCAGTGACAACTATGGCTACACCTTC.

V is TRBV6-4 and J is TRBJ2-7; no firm D call. V was pared by 8 bases and J by 5 bases, with 13 bases between. The CDR3 extends over 12 amino acids. Germline CDR1 reads MRHNA; CDR2 reads SNTAGT. The CDR3 DNA is TGTGCCAGCGTCACGAATGTCCACGAGCAGTACTTC. It yields the protein CASVTNVHEQYF.

V is TRBV18 and J is TRBJ2-7; D remains unclear. The V gene's germline CDR1 is KGHSH and CDR2 LQKENI. V was shortened by 1 base and J by 0 bases, with 7 bases between the two germline ends. The CDR3 contains 14 residues. CDR3 DNA: TGTGCCAGCTCACCACGGCAGAACTCCTACGAGCAGTACTTC. Translated, it gives CASSPRQNSYEQYF.

Note on this clone: A far larger clone is one nucleotide away, so this likely arose from a read error. In the same sample, other DNA sequences code for this CDR3. The rearrangement links TRBV6-5 to TRBJ2-7; TRBD1 matches at 7 bases. The germline V gene has CDR1 MNHEY and CDR2 SVGAGI. The CDR3 has 14 amino acids. This CDR3 reads CASSPRTGLYEQYF. The CDR3 DNA is TGTGCCAGCAGTCCCCGGACAGGCCTCTACGAGCAATACTTC.

This clone came up a few times. The chain carries TRBV9 and TRBJ1-2; 8 bases line up with TRBD1. The V and J ends lost 1 base and 7 bases, in that order; junction bases with no gene match: 12. Germline V gene lookup returns CDR1 SGDLS and CDR2 YYNGEE. CDR3 length: 16 amino acids. The CDR3 DNA sequence: TGTGCCAGCAGCGTAAGTGGGAGGCAGGGGGCCAGTGGCTACACCTTC. Amino acid sequence: CASSVSGRQGASGYTF. Looking up the rest from reference TRBV9 and TRBJ1-2 gives the full variable domain: DSGVTQTPKHLITATGQRVTLRCSPRSGDLSVYWYQQSLDQGLQFLIQYYNGEERAKGNILERFSAQQFPDLHSELNLSSLELGDSALYFCASSVSGRQGASGYTFGSGTRLTVV.

This clone has a handful of counts. The genes are TRBV5-1 and TRBJ1-4, with TRBD1 identical over 8 bases. The CDR3 is 15 amino acids. V shed 4 bases and J 11 bases; nucleotides not matched to a gene: 13. Germline V CDR1 and CDR2: SGHRS, YFSETQ. CDR3 amino acids: CASSHDGQGQLKLFF. CDR3 nucleotides: TGCGCCAGCAGCCACGATGGACAGGGCCAATTGAAACTGTTTTTT.

V gene TRBV19 combines with J gene TRBJ1-2; TRBD1 matches 10 bases. Per the germline V gene, CDR1 is LNHDA and CDR2 is SQIVND (reference sequence). V dropped 0 bases and J dropped 6; count of bases not matched to a gene: 4. The CDR3 covers 15 residues. The CDR3 sequence: CASSIESGTGDGYTF. CDR3 sequence (DNA): TGTGCCAGTAGTATAGAGAGCGGGACAGGGGATGGCTACACCTTC.

The chain has TRBV7-9 and TRBJ2-7; 8 nucleotides match TRBD2. CDR3 length: 14 residues. V gave up 7 bases and J gave up 5 bases; unmatched junction bases: 10. Per germline, CDR1 SEHNR and CDR2 FQNEAQ (reference sequence). DNA for the CDR3: TGTGCCAGCACCACCACCGGACTAGCCCACGAGCAGTACTTC. This encodes CASTTTGLAHEQYF.

The chain recombines TRBV6-1 with TRBJ2-7, with D perhaps TRBD1 (5 bases). This CDR3 comprises 18 residues. The germline CDR1 and CDR2 sequences are MNHNS and SASEGT. V was trimmed by 0 bases and J by 3 bases, leaving 21 bases between them. CDR3 nucleotide sequence: TGTGCCAGCAGTGAAGCGCTTCGTGGAAAGGGGTTTGGCTACGAGCAGTACTTC. It encodes CASSEALRGKGFGYEQYF.

The chain carries TRBV28 and TRBJ1-1; D call uncertain. V was pared by 3 bases and J by 2 bases, with 10 bases between. Germline V gene lookup returns CDR1 MDHEN and CDR2 SYDVKM. This CDR3 region has 14 residues. CDR3 in amino acids: CASSFDNRNTEAFF. The CDR3 region has the DNA TGTGCCAGCAGTTTCGATAATAGAAACACTGAAGCTTTCTTT. The full variable domain, its missing parts supplied by reference TRBV28 and TRBJ1-1, is DVKVTQSSRYLVKRTGEKVFLECVQDMDHENMFWYRQDPGLGLRLIYFSYDVKMKEKGDIPEGYSVSREKKERFSLILESASTNQTSMYLCASSFDNRNTEAFFGQGTRLTVV.

Comment on this clone: The same CDR3 can be traced to other DNA sequences in this sample. V gene TRBV2 combines with J gene TRBJ1-5; the D gene is possibly TRBD1 (5 bases). V lost 8 bases and J 0 bases, leaving 8 bases between the germline ends. From germline, CDR1 is SNHLY and CDR2 FYNNEI. CDR3 length equals 13 residues. The CDR3 bases are TGTGCCAGCCGGGGGGGTAGCAATCAGCCCCAGCATTTT. Translation: CASRGGSNQPQHF.

The J gene is TRBJ2-3, the V gene TRBV15; the D gene could be TRBD1 or TRBD2 (5 bases each). This CDR3 comprises 14 residues. The germline V gene has CDR1 LNHNV and CDR2 YYDKDF (reference sequence). Trimming cost V 6 bases and J 0 bases, with 10 bases left between them. This chain's CDR3 is CATRGVLSTDTQYF. In DNA form, the CDR3 reads TGTGCCACCAGGGGGGTCCTCAGCACAGATACGCAGTATTTT. Drawing the rest from reference TRBV15 and TRBJ2-3, the complete variable domain is DAMVIQNPRYQVTQFGKPVTLSCSQTLNHNVMYWYQQKSSQAPKLLFHYYDKDFNNEADTPDNFQSRRPNTSFCFLDIRSPGLGDTAMYLCATRGVLSTDTQYFGPGTRLTVL.

A note on this clone: A far bigger clonotype differs at one base, so this is likely a read error. The conserved phenylalanine or tryptophan is not found at the CDR3 terminus, so this likely reflects a read error. The chain uses TRBV28 and TRBJ2-3; D possibly corresponds to TRBD2 (6 bases). The V gene lost 10 bases and the J gene lost 4 bases, with 12 bases spanning the gap. CDR3 size: 12 residues. Germline loops: CDR1 MDHEN, CDR2 SYDVKM. The CDR3 reads CATRLVADTQYV. The DNA for the CDR3 is TGTGCCACCAGACTAGTGGCAGATACGCAGTATGTT.

V usage is TRBV7-2 and J usage is TRBJ1-2, with 7 bases fitting TRBD1. The CDR3 spans 15 residues. Germline V gene sequence: CDR1 SGHTA, CDR2 FQGNSA. The J segment lost 8 bases and the V segment lost 5 bases, leaving 14 bases of the junction unmatched. CDR3 region: CASSPLGRGIGGYTF. The CDR3 DNA is TGTGCCAGCAGCCCCCTCGGCAGGGGGATCGGCGGCTACACCTTC.

The rearrangement joins TRBV5-4 to TRBJ1-6, with 8 bases that match TRBD1. In germline, CDR1 is SGHNT, CDR2 YYREEE (reference sequence). J gave up 10 bases and V 4 bases, and 7 bases lay outside the gene matches. This CDR3 comprises 14 residues. The CDR3 nucleotides read TGTGCCAGCAGCCAAGGACAGGGCGGGTCACCCCTCCACTTT. Its translation is CASSQGQGGSPLHF.

This clone has just a few counts. The genes are TRBV5-1 and TRBJ1-1; D is ambiguous. In germline, CDR1 is SGHRS, CDR2 YFSETQ. The CDR3 length is 13 residues. The V and J ends lost 3 bases and 1 base respectively, with 7 bases between them. CDR3: CASSSPENTEAFF. DNA for the CDR3: TGCGCCAGCAGCTCCCCAGAGAACACTGAAGCTTTCTTT.